Described below is a single T cell receptor beta chain sequence and its context. The antigen is not known. V lost 5 bases and J lost 4, with 15 bases in between. Germline loops: CDR1 MNHEY, CDR2 SVGAGI. This CDR3 is built from 15 residues. This entry comes from a study of cytomegalovirus exposure and HLA in healthy donors. Overall study findings and caveats: Evidence from a later analysis indicated that most CMV-associated TCR beta chains looked HLA-restricted. Immune exposure information available was restricted to CMV serostatus.

PCR amplification relied on 60 Vbeta primers (plus 13 Jbeta primers). Profiled with immunoSEQ multiplex PCR; TCRdb holds only in-frame clones, not every one. The table lists 140,000 to 150,000 clones, 78% of them singletons, with around 3% in the top ten. The V and J genes are TRBV6-5 and TRBJ1-5, with TRBD1 as a possible D gene (6 bases). Sequenced: PBMCs. This sequence was found in a man in his forties in good health and CMV-seropositive. CDR3 protein: CASSRGGGTNQPQHF. Written as DNA, the CDR3 is TGTGCCAGCAGTAGGGGGGGAGGAACGAATCAGCCCCAGCATTTT.